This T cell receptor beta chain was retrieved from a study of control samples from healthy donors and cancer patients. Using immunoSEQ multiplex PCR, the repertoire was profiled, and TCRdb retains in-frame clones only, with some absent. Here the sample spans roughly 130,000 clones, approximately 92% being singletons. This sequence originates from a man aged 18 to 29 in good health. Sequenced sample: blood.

As DNA, the CDR3 is TGTGCCAGCTCACCACCGGGACAGGGAAATTCACCCCTCCACTTT. Translation: CASSPPGQGNSPLHF. V is TRBV18 and J is TRBJ1-6, with TRBD1 identical over 9 bases. Unmatched junction bases numbered 1, after V lost 0 bases and J lost 7 bases. The CDR3 sequence is 15 residues long. Looked up from germline, CDR1 is KGHSH and CDR2 is LQKENI.